A single sample gave rise to the 23 T cell receptor beta chains below, sequenced in a study of blood T cell repertoires in COVID-19. Sequencing was performed with immunoSEQ multiplex PCR; in TCRdb, only in-frame clones are kept and a portion is missing. The data hold tens of thousands of clones, with just over 70% observed a single time. Sequences were obtained from PBMCs or T cells enriched from blood (not recorded which). The origin of the receptors is a woman aged 60-70 years who had been exposed to COVID-19.

This clone turned up a few times. This chain connects TRBV24-1 to TRBJ1-2, with a possible D match to TRBD1 (5 bases). V was trimmed by 2 bases and J by 7 bases, leaving 13 bases between them. Germline lookup yields CDR1 KGHDR and CDR2 SFDVKD. The CDR3 extends over 14 amino acids. CDR3 in amino acids: CATSDYRGSGGYTF. The CDR3 DNA reads as TGTGCCACCAGTGATTACCGGGGGTCCGGTGGCTACACCTTC.

The chain joins TRBV28 to TRBJ1-3; D remains ambiguous. CDR1 and CDR2 from the germline V gene are MDHEN and SYDVKM. The CDR3 contains 13 residues. V was clipped by 2 bases and J by 2 bases, with 4 bases between them. The CDR3 nucleotides read TGTGCCAGCAGTTTAGGCCCTGGAAACACCATATATTTT. Translation gives CASSLGPGNTIYF.

The rearrangement joins TRBV10-1 to TRBJ1-1, with 7 bases lining up with TRBD1. CDR1 and CDR2 (germline): WNHNN, SYGVQD (reference sequence). The CDR3 is made up of 17 amino acids. Germline trimming cut 7 bases from V and 3 bases from J; bases unmatched to any gene: 17. For the CDR3, the DNA is TGCGCCAGCAACCTGGACAGGCGTTTTGCTGAAGACACTGAAGCTTTCTTT. Protein: CASNLDRRFAEDTEAFF.

The V and J genes are TRBV27 and TRBJ1-6; 9 bases are shared with TRBD1. Unmatched junction bases numbered 1, after V lost 8 bases and J lost 2 bases. There are 14 residues in the CDR3. Germline CDR1 and CDR2: MNHEY and SMNVEV (reference sequence). DNA of the CDR3: TGTGCCAGCGGGACAGGGACCTATAATTCACCCCTCCACTTT. Translating it yields CASGTGTYNSPLHF.

This chain uses TRBV28 with TRBJ1-2; D remains ambiguous. This CDR3 is 12 amino acids long. Germline V gene lookup returns CDR1 MDHEN and CDR2 SYDVKM. V shed 8 bases and J shed 3 bases, with 10 bases lying between them. The CDR3 loop reads CASVALDYGYTF. In nucleotides, the CDR3 is TGTGCCAGCGTAGCTCTAGACTATGGCTACACCTTC.

The CDR3 DNA reads TGTGCCAGCAGCGACTCTAGCGGCACAGATACGCAGTATTTT. Protein: CASSDSSGTDTQYF. The chain joins TRBV9 to TRBJ2-3; perhaps TRBD2 as D (6 bases). CDR1 and CDR2 from the germline V gene are SGDLS and YYNGEE. CDR3 length equals 14 residues. Trimming removed 3 bases at V and 1 base at J, with 9 bases between.

The chain combines TRBV10-2 with TRBJ2-7, with 10 bases aligning to TRBD1. After removal of 6 bases from V and 4 bases from J, the junction contained 0 bases not matched to a gene. Germline V lookup: CDR1 WSHSY, CDR2 SAAADI. This CDR3 is built from 12 residues. CDR3 sequence: CASRGQGYEQYF. Here the CDR3 DNA reads TGCGCCAGCAGGGGACAGGGGTACGAGCAGTACTTC.

As concerns this clone: The same CDR3 is also encoded by other DNA sequences in this sample. The genes are TRBV5-1 and TRBJ2-3; 8 bases line up with TRBD2. This CDR3 spans 16 amino acids. Trimming at V came to 0 bases and at J to 2 bases, leaving 5 bases not matched to a gene. Per the germline V gene, CDR1 is SGHRS and CDR2 is YFSETQ. CDR3 bases: TGCGCCAGCAGCTTGGAGGGCGGGGGGTCCACAGATACGCAGTATTTT. Encoded protein: CASSLEGGGSTDTQYF.

CDR3 loop: CASSEATGGNTIYF. The CDR3 region has the DNA TGTGCCAGCAGTGAAGCGACAGGCGGAAACACCATATATTTT. The chain links TRBV6-1 to TRBJ1-3, with D maybe TRBD1 (6 bases). The germline CDR1 and CDR2 sequences are MNHNS and SASEGT. V was cut by 0 bases and J by 4 bases, with 7 bases left in between. There are 14 residues in the CDR3.

This clone has just a few counts. The chain couples TRBV5-4 to TRBJ2-1, with a possible D match to TRBD2 (7 bases). Between the trimmed V and J ends, which lost 4 bases and 7 bases, there was a span of 21 bases. The CDR3 length is 16 residues. Germline CDR1 SGHNT, CDR2 YYREEE (reference sequence). The DNA for the CDR3 is TGTGCCAGCAGCGGGGGGGCCTTCTCGTCCGAGAATGAGCAGTTCTTC. Its translation: CASSGGAFSSENEQFF.

Only one count was recorded for this clone. CDR3 in amino acids: CASSLDQGRNQPQHF. The CDR3 coding sequence is TGTGCCAGCAGCTTGGACCAGGGGCGGAATCAGCCCCAGCATTTT. The chain uses TRBV5-4 and TRBJ1-5, with D possibly TRBD1 on 6 matching bases. Trimming shortened V by 0 bases and J by 4 bases, and 11 bases separated the two germline ends. This CDR3 has 15 amino acids. CDR1 is SGHNT, CDR2 YYREEE, per germline (reference sequence).

The CDR3 nucleotides read TGTGCCGGACAGGGTAACTATGGCTACACCTTC. It specifies CAGQGNYGYTF. This rearrangement joins TRBV28 to TRBJ1-2; TRBD1 matches 8 bases. CDR3 length: 11 residues. Germline CDR1 reads MDHEN; CDR2 reads SYDVKM. With 11 bases clipped from V and 1 base from J, the junction kept 0 bases outside the gene matches.

The V gene is TRBV27, the J gene TRBJ2-3, with 9 positions matching TRBD1. This CDR3 has 16 amino acids. Germline lookup yields CDR1 MNHEY and CDR2 SMNVEV (reference sequence). The V and J ends lost 3 bases and 0 bases, in that order; junction bases with no gene match: 4. The CDR3 is CASSFGTGHSTDTQYF. The CDR3 DNA reads as TGTGCCAGCAGTTTCGGGACAGGGCATAGCACAGATACGCAGTATTTT.

This clone was detected once. The V gene is TRBV30, the J gene TRBJ1-2; TRBD1 matches 7 bases. Germline CDR1 GTSNPN, CDR2 SVGIG (reference sequence). With V trimmed by 3 bases and J by 4 bases, 11 bases remained unmatched. This CDR3 is 15 amino acids long. This CDR3 reads CAWRNRWDSRYGYTF. The DNA for the CDR3 is TGTGCCTGGAGAAACCGATGGGACAGCCGCTATGGCTACACCTTC.

A few counts support this clone. The chain couples TRBV29-1 to TRBJ2-7; D is possibly TRBD1 (5 bases). Trimming shortened V by 3 bases and J by 1 base, and 13 bases separated the two germline ends. The length of the CDR3 is 14 residues. Germline assignment: CDR1 SQVTM and CDR2 ANQGSEA. Written as DNA, the CDR3 is TGCAGCGTTGATGATTCAGGGAATTCCTACGAGCAGTACTTC. Its translation is CSVDDSGNSYEQYF.

The chain uses TRBV9 and TRBJ1-3, with TRBD1 as a possible D gene (6 bases). The CDR3 extends over 17 amino acids. V lost 4 bases and J lost 1, with 18 bases in between. Germline V gives CDR1 SGDLS, CDR2 YYNGEE. CDR3 in amino acids: CASSFRPGHDSGNTIYF. DNA for the CDR3: TGTGCCAGCAGCTTCAGACCGGGACACGATTCTGGAAACACCATATATTTT.

The CDR3 spells CASSRLGQGGGYTF. In DNA, the CDR3 is TGTGCCAGTAGCCGATTAGGACAGGGAGGAGGCTACACCTTC. The genes are TRBV19 and TRBJ1-2, with 8 bases fitting TRBD1. CDR3 length equals 14 residues. Germline V gene sequence: CDR1 LNHDA, CDR2 SQIVND (reference sequence). V lost 6 bases to trimming and J lost 8 bases; unmatched junction nucleotides: 11. Using reference TRBV19 and TRBJ1-2 for the parts outside the CDR3, the full variable domain is DGGITQSPKYLFRKEGQNVTLSCEQNLNHDAMYWYRQDPGQGLRLIYYSQIVNDFQKGDIAEGYSVSREKKESFPLTVTSAQKNPTAFYLCASSRLGQGGGYTFGSGTRLTVV.

V gene TRBV6-5 combines with J gene TRBJ2-5; D might be TRBD2 (6 bases). The V gene lost 6 bases and the J gene lost 7 bases, with 21 bases spanning the gap. In germline, CDR1 is MNHEY, CDR2 SVGAGI. This CDR3 spans 15 amino acids. The CDR3 is CASRSNRDSPGTQYF. As DNA, the CDR3 is TGTGCCAGCAGGAGTAATAGGGACTCCCCGGGGACCCAGTACTTC.

The genes are TRBV7-2 and TRBJ2-1; 9 bases are a match to TRBD2. This CDR3 has 18 residues. From germline, CDR1 is SGHTA and CDR2 FQGNSA. Unmatched junction bases numbered 14, after V lost 3 bases and J lost 5 bases. The CDR3 spells CASSFGRGGGRVDNEQFF. The CDR3 region has the DNA TGTGCCAGCAGCTTCGGCCGGGGCGGCGGGAGGGTGGACAATGAGCAGTTCTTC. Complete variable domain (other parts from reference TRBV7-2 and TRBJ2-1): GAGVSQSPSNKVTEKGKDVELRCDPISGHTALYWYRQSLGQGLEFLIYFQGNSAPDKSGLPSDRFSAERTGGSVSTLTIQRTQQEDSAVYLCASSFGRGGGRVDNEQFFGPGTRLTVL.

The rearrangement uses TRBV7-9 and TRBJ2-2, with D possibly TRBD2 on 5 matching bases. Germline CDR1 reads SEHNR; CDR2 reads FQNEAQ (reference sequence). CDR3 size: 13 residues. Deletions cut 1 base from V and 6 bases from J, with 6 bases between. The CDR3 here is CASSLVGAGELFF. The CDR3 nucleotides are TGTGCCAGCAGCTTAGTGGGAGCCGGGGAGCTGTTTTTT.

The J gene is TRBJ1-4, the V gene TRBV2; 8 positions agree with TRBD1. The germline CDR1 and CDR2 sequences are SNHLY and FYNNEI. V dropped 4 bases and J dropped 5; count of bases not matched to a gene: 9. This CDR3 spans 16 amino acids. CDR3 amino acids: CASSGFLGTGNEKLFF. CDR3 DNA: TGTGCCAGCAGTGGTTTCCTAGGGACAGGAAATGAAAAACTGTTTTTT.

The V call is TRBV5-6, the J call TRBJ2-3; D is unclear. Trimming pared 1 base from V and 2 bases from J, leaving 8 bases between. CDR3 length: 14 residues. CDR1 and CDR2 (germline): SGHDT, YYEEEE. The CDR3 protein is CASSLKRFTDTQYF. The CDR3, as DNA: TGTGCCAGCAGCTTGAAGAGGTTCACAGATACGCAGTATTTT.

V usage is TRBV30 and J usage is TRBJ2-1; D unresolved. Germline-derived CDR1 and CDR2 are GTSNPN and SVGIG (reference sequence). The V end lost 3 bases, the J end lost 9 bases, and 9 bases lay between the germline ends. This CDR3 is 11 amino acids long. This chain's CDR3 is CAWSRLAEQFF. The CDR3 nucleotides read TGTGCCTGGAGCCGACTGGCTGAGCAGTTCTTC.